This TCR beta chain was found in a study of blood T cell repertoires in COVID-19. Study-wide context: Acute-phase and convalescent COVID-19 samples originated in the United States, Italy and Spain. The analysed material was cDNA or gDNA that came from T cells, B-cell-depleted T cells, or PBMCs.

Per the original methods: Estimation of nucleated cell counts relied on the amplification of reference gene primers. Using immunoSEQ multiplex PCR, the repertoire was profiled, and TCRdb retains in-frame clones only, with some absent. The V and J calls and clone size come from that table; D and trimming were worked out from the DNA. Of roughly 250,000 clones listed, 65% to 90% are singletons. This clone has only one observation. A much more abundant neighbour one base away suggests this may be a read error. V dropped 2 bases and J dropped 1 base, with 5 bases sitting between them. Per germline, CDR1 LGHDT and CDR2 YNNKEL (reference sequence). The CDR3 is made up of 13 amino acids.

The chain couples TRBV3-1 (or the pseudogene TRBV3-2) to TRBJ1-1, with D possibly matching TRBD1 (5 bases). Source material: peripheral blood. The clonotype was recovered from a woman aged 80 or older with active or convalescent COVID-19. CDR3 nucleotide sequence: TGTGCCAGCAGCCAACAGGGGAACACTGAAGCTTTCTTT. Its protein is CASSQQGNTEAFF.